These 13 T cell receptor beta chains came from one sample sequenced in a study of cytomegalovirus exposure and HLA in healthy donors. PCR primers comprised 60 Vbeta and 13 Jbeta primers. Sequencing used immunoSEQ multiplex PCR; TCRdb keeps in-frame clones, though not all of them. Among about 160,000 clones listed, 84% were seen once. Sequencing used PBMCs. Source of these receptors: a man younger than 45 in good health and CMV-seronegative.

V is TRBV6-1 and J is TRBJ1-5; the match to TRBD1 covers 10 bases. The CDR3 extends over 14 amino acids. CDR1 is MNHNS and CDR2 is SASEGT in the germline V gene. The junction had 4 bases not matched to a gene; V was cut back by 6 bases and J by 5 bases. CDR3 amino acids: CASSGDRGYQPQHF. The CDR3, as DNA: TGTGCCAGCAGCGGGGACAGGGGCTATCAGCCCCAGCATTTT.

This chain uses TRBV9 with TRBJ2-2; 9 positions match TRBD1. Unmatched junction bases numbered 7, after V lost 1 base and J lost 3 bases. The CDR3 is 17 amino acids. Germline V gives CDR1 SGDLS, CDR2 YYNGEE. DNA for the CDR3: TGTGCCAGCAGCGTAAACAGGGGGCTTGGGTACACCGGGGAGCTGTTTTTT. Translation: CASSVNRGLGYTGELFF. Filled out from reference TRBV9 and TRBJ2-2, the complete variable domain reads DSGVTQTPKHLITATGQRVTLRCSPRSGDLSVYWYQQSLDQGLQFLIQYYNGEERAKGNILERFSAQQFPDLHSELNLSSLELGDSALYFCASSVNRGLGYTGELFFGEGSRLTVL.

V and J are TRBV10-3 and TRBJ2-4, with 11 bases lining up with TRBD2. Unmatched junction bases numbered 6, after V lost 2 bases and J lost 6 bases. The germline V gene has CDR1 ENHRY and CDR2 SYGVKD. This CDR3 is 16 amino acids long. The CDR3: CAISENSGGALNIQYF. CDR3 sequence (DNA): TGTGCCATCAGTGAGAATAGCGGGGGGGCATTAAACATTCAGTACTTC.

This clone was observed a single time. The rearrangement uses TRBV5-1 and TRBJ2-5; 11 bases fit TRBD2. This CDR3 is built from 16 residues. Trimming removed 2 bases from V and 4 bases from J; junction bases left unmatched: 7. Germline CDR1 and CDR2: SGHRS and YFSETQ. This CDR3 is CASSFASGGPGETQYF. The DNA for the CDR3 is TGCGCCAGCAGCTTCGCTAGCGGGGGGCCGGGAGAGACCCAGTACTTC.

This clone came up a few times. J is TRBJ2-7 and V is TRBV7-9; D is uncertain. The CDR3 totals 13 residues. V shed 6 bases and J shed 5 bases, with 14 bases lying between them. Germline CDR1 and CDR2: SEHNR and FQNEAQ (reference sequence). The CDR3 protein is CASSQHSSDEQYF. DNA for the CDR3: TGTGCCAGCAGTCAACACTCCAGCGACGAGCAGTACTTC.

The V and J genes are TRBV11-3 and TRBJ2-7; 9 positions agree with TRBD2. The V and J ends lost 5 bases and 3 bases, in that order; junction bases with no gene match: 5. Germline loops: CDR1 SGHNT, CDR2 YENEEA. CDR3 size: 14 residues. In DNA, the CDR3 is TGTGCCAGCAGCCAAGCGGGGGGCTTCTACGAGCAGTACTTC. Its translation is CASSQAGGFYEQYF.

This clone was seen only a few times. The rearrangement joins TRBV27 to TRBJ2-2; 8 bases map to TRBD2. V was pared by 3 bases and J by 4 bases, with 7 bases of the junction left unmatched. This CDR3 is built from 16 residues. CDR1 and CDR2 from the germline V gene are MNHEY and SMNVEV (reference sequence). The CDR3 region is CASSLISGGATGELFF. CDR3 bases: TGTGCCAGCAGTTTGATCTCCGGGGGGGCCACCGGGGAGCTGTTTTTT.

This chain links TRBV7-9 with TRBJ2-3; 9 bases align to TRBD1. CDR1 and CDR2 from the germline V gene are SEHNR and FQNEAQ (reference sequence). This CDR3 contains 14 residues. J was trimmed by 6 bases and V by 4 bases; bases with no gene match: 5. For the CDR3, the DNA is TGTGCCAGCAGCTCGAGGACAGGGGCGGATACGCAGTATTTT. This encodes CASSSRTGADTQYF.

V usage is TRBV28 and J usage is TRBJ2-5, with D unresolved. The CDR3 has 14 amino acids. The V end lost 3 bases, the J end lost 0 bases, and 8 bases lay between the germline ends. The germline gives CDR1 MDHEN, CDR2 SYDVKM. The CDR3: CASSFLQYQETQYF. DNA of the CDR3: TGTGCCAGCAGTTTCCTTCAGTACCAAGAGACCCAGTACTTC.

This sequence joins TRBV19 and TRBJ2-1, with 7 nucleotides matching TRBD2. Trimming removed 0 bases from V and 4 bases from J; junction bases left unmatched: 3. Germline-derived CDR1 and CDR2 are LNHDA and SQIVND (reference sequence). The CDR3 contains 15 residues. The CDR3 spells CASSIDWEGYNEQFF. The CDR3 DNA reads TGTGCCAGTAGTATAGATTGGGAGGGTTACAATGAGCAGTTCTTC.

The chain has TRBV6-4 and TRBJ2-1, with TRBD1 matching over 9 bases. J was trimmed by 7 bases and V by 4 bases; bases with no gene match: 8. The V gene's germline CDR1 is MRHNA and CDR2 SNTAGT. The CDR3 length is 15 residues. The CDR3 DNA reads as TGTGCCAGCAGTGGCCCCGGGACAGGGAATAATGAGCAGTTCTTC. Its protein is CASSGPGTGNNEQFF.

This rearrangement joins TRBV4-1 to TRBJ2-5; the D gene is possibly TRBD2 (7 bases). The DNA matches TRBJ2-7 better at its end, which makes the J call doubtful. The V gene's germline CDR1 is MGHRA and CDR2 YSYEKL. CDR3 length: 16 residues. CDR3 nucleotides: TGCGCCAGCAGCCAAGACTCGGAGGGGGGGTCCTACGAGCAGTACTTC. This gives the protein CASSQDSEGGSYEQYF.

The table lists this clone with a few counts. The CDR3 DNA is TGTGCCAGCAGCTTTGGAGCTCTAGCCAAAAACATTCAGTACTTC. Translation: CASSFGALAKNIQYF. The gene calls are TRBV5-4 and TRBJ2-4; the D is unclear. The ends were cut back, 2 bases at V and 0 bases at J, with 9 bases in the middle. This CDR3 is 15 amino acids long. Per the germline V gene, CDR1 is SGHNT and CDR2 is YYREEE (reference sequence).